These 20 T cell receptor beta chains were sequenced from one sample in a study of cytomegalovirus exposure and HLA in healthy donors. The PCR used 60 Vbeta and 13 Jbeta primers. Assay used: immunoSEQ multiplex PCR; TCRdb lists only in-frame clones, some missing. The table includes about 160,000 clones, around four fifths detected once. The sequencing sample was made of PBMCs. The receptors were gathered from a man between 18 and 29 years old in good health and CMV-seropositive.

The rearrangement links TRBV7-6 to TRBJ2-3; possibly TRBD1 for D (5 bases). The length of the CDR3 is 17 residues. The ends were cut back, 3 bases at V and 2 bases at J, with 18 bases in the middle. From germline, CDR1 is SGHVS and CDR2 FNYEAQ. This chain's CDR3 is CASSLGRLGPNTDTQYF. The CDR3 region has the DNA TGTGCCAGCAGCTTGGGCCGTTTGGGGCCGAACACAGATACGCAGTATTTT.

The chain couples TRBV6-1 to TRBJ1-1, with TRBD1 matching 8 bases. J was trimmed by 4 bases and V by 3 bases; bases with no gene match: 7. The CDR3 has 15 amino acids. CDR1 and CDR2 (germline): MNHNS, SASEGT. The DNA for the CDR3 is TGTGCCAGCAGTGACTTCAGGGGGCTTAGCACTGAAGCTTTCTTT. It is translated as CASSDFRGLSTEAFF.

This clone was recorded only once. The chain is built from TRBV14 and TRBJ2-1; TRBD1 matches 8 bases. The length of the CDR3 is 14 residues. Trimming removed 4 bases from V and 6 bases from J; junction bases left unmatched: 5. Germline V gives CDR1 SGHDN, CDR2 FVKESK. This CDR3 reads CASSRQGTSNEQFF. DNA of the CDR3: TGTGCCAGCAGCCGACAGGGGACCTCCAATGAGCAGTTCTTC.

The chain uses TRBV27 and TRBJ2-7, with TRBD2 matching 10 bases. With V trimmed by 7 bases and J by 0 bases, 3 bases remained unmatched. The CDR3 loop spans 14 amino acids. Germline CDR1 is MNHEY and CDR2 is SMNVEV (reference sequence). The CDR3 bases are TGTGCCAGCAAACTAGCGGGGACCTCCTACGAGCAGTACTTC. Its translation is CASKLAGTSYEQYF.

The sample holds a few counts of this clone. The rearrangement uses TRBV9 and TRBJ1-1; D is perhaps TRBD1 (5 bases). In germline, CDR1 is SGDLS, CDR2 YYNGEE. V was trimmed by 3 bases and J by 3 bases, leaving 6 bases between them. This CDR3 has 12 residues. The DNA for the CDR3 is TGTGCCAGCAGCGAACAGGACACTGAAGCTTTCTTT. This gives the protein CASSEQDTEAFF.

There are a few counts of this clone. The chain uses TRBV6-4 and TRBJ2-1, with a weak D call TRBD1 (6 bases). V lost 5 bases and J lost 0, with 14 bases in between. This CDR3 has 16 amino acids. Germline V lookup: CDR1 MRHNA, CDR2 SNTAGT. The CDR3 region is CASSPRPGDSYNEQFF. For the CDR3, the DNA is TGTGCCAGCAGTCCTCGGCCAGGGGACTCCTACAATGAGCAGTTCTTC.

V usage is TRBV14 and J usage is TRBJ1-1; 7 bases fit TRBD1. Trimming took 4 bases from V and 8 from J; bases not matched to a gene: 1. The germline gives CDR1 SGHDN, CDR2 FVKESK. The CDR3 consists of 11 residues. The CDR3 nucleotides read TGTGCCAGCAGCCGACAGGGAGAAGCTTTCTTT. Amino acid sequence: CASSRQGEAFF.

The J gene is TRBJ1-2, the V gene TRBV9, with D maybe TRBD1 (5 bases). The germline V gene has CDR1 SGDLS and CDR2 YYNGEE. V dropped 4 bases and J dropped 7 bases, with 23 bases sitting between them. This CDR3 is 16 amino acids long. The CDR3 loop reads CASSHPGGIPEGGYTF. The CDR3 DNA reads as TGTGCCAGCAGCCACCCGGGGGGAATTCCCGAGGGTGGCTACACCTTC.

The chain has TRBV27 and TRBJ2-7; TRBD2 matches 8 bases. CDR3 size: 15 residues. The V segment lost 4 bases and the J segment 3 bases; nucleotides outside the gene matches: 8. CDR1 and CDR2 (germline): MNHEY, SMNVEV (reference sequence). The CDR3 sequence: CASSWRAGDIYEQYF. The CDR3 bases are TGTGCCAGCAGTTGGCGAGCGGGAGATATCTACGAGCAGTACTTC.

V usage is TRBV19 and J usage is TRBJ2-5, with D perhaps matching TRBD2 (5 bases). Trimming took off 0 bases at V and 4 bases at J, with 9 bases between the two ends. Germline V gene data show CDR1 as LNHDA and CDR2 as SQIVND (reference sequence). The CDR3 loop spans 14 amino acids. CDR3 protein: CASSIDRGRETQYF. Written as DNA, the CDR3 is TGTGCCAGTAGTATAGATCGGGGAAGAGAGACCCAGTACTTC.

Only a few counts were recorded for this clone. The CDR3: CASTGGQPGFGYGYTF. DNA of the CDR3: TGTGCCAGCACTGGTGGCCAGCCTGGGTTCGGGTATGGCTACACCTTC. The chain carries TRBV28 and TRBJ1-2; D remains ambiguous. Between the trimmed V and J ends, which lost 7 bases and 5 bases, there was a span of 23 bases. Looked up from germline, CDR1 is MDHEN and CDR2 is SYDVKM. The length of the CDR3 is 16 residues.

The J gene is TRBJ2-1, the V gene TRBV5-1, with TRBD2 as a possible D gene (5 bases). CDR1 is SGHRS and CDR2 is YFSETQ in the germline V gene. The CDR3 spans 14 residues. V was trimmed by 1 base and J by 5 bases, leaving 10 bases between them. CDR3 protein: CASSLSRGHNEQFF. For the CDR3, the DNA is TGCGCCAGCAGCTTGAGTAGAGGGCACAATGAGCAGTTCTTC.

This clone was counted between two and nine times. The rearrangement joins TRBV6-6 to TRBJ2-7; D is perhaps TRBD2 (5 bases). This CDR3 comprises 14 residues. Germline V lookup: CDR1 MNHNY, CDR2 SVGAGI (reference sequence). With 0 bases removed from V and 5 bases from J, the gap between germline ends came to 11 bases. The CDR3 is CASSYSINGDEQYF. The CDR3 nucleotides are TGTGCCAGCAGTTACTCGATTAACGGGGACGAGCAGTACTTC.

The chain is built from TRBV6-5 and TRBJ2-4; D perhaps matches TRBD1 (5 bases). V was trimmed by 2 bases and J by 6 bases, leaving 8 bases between them. The CDR3 runs to 13 residues. Germline assignment: CDR1 MNHEY and CDR2 SVGAGI. CDR3 residues: CASSYQQGNIQYF. The DNA of the CDR3 is TGTGCCAGCAGTTACCAGCAGGGAAACATTCAGTACTTC.

The chain couples TRBV11-2 to TRBJ2-7; 9 bases agree with TRBD1. With 0 bases clipped from V and 5 bases from J, the junction kept 5 bases outside the gene matches. The CDR3 runs to 15 residues. Germline V gives CDR1 SGHAT, CDR2 FQNNGV. The CDR3 nucleotides are TGTGCCAGCAGCTTAGAAGGGACAGGGTCCGACGAGCAGTACTTC. Its protein product is CASSLEGTGSDEQYF.

This clone has just one count. The rearrangement links TRBV7-8 to TRBJ2-1; TRBD2 aligns across 9 bases. CDR1 is SGHVS, CDR2 FQNEAQ, per germline. This CDR3 has 18 amino acids. The ends lost 0 bases at V and 7 bases at J; junction bases unmatched: 13. Here the CDR3 DNA reads TGTGCCAGCAGCTTAGCGAAAGGCGGCGGGAGGGCCTGGAATGAGCAGTTCTTC. It yields the protein CASSLAKGGGRAWNEQFF. Supplemented by reference TRBV7-8 and TRBJ2-1, the full variable domain reads GAGVSQSPRYKVAKRGQDVALRCDPISGHVSLFWYQQALGQGPEFLTYFQNEAQLDKSGLPSDRFFAERPEGSVSTLKIQRTQQEDSAVYLCASSLAKGGGRAWNEQFFGPGTRLTVL.

This chain joins TRBV18 and TRBJ2-1; TRBD1 agrees at 9 bases. Germline CDR1 reads KGHSH; CDR2 reads LQKENI. Trimming took 3 bases from V and 2 from J; bases not matched to a gene: 2. There are 15 residues in the CDR3. This chain's CDR3 is CASSPDRGPYNEQFF. For the CDR3, the DNA is TGTGCCAGCTCACCGGACAGGGGACCCTACAATGAGCAGTTCTTC.

The gene calls are TRBV29-1 and TRBJ2-7; possible D gene TRBD2, 6 bases. V was shortened by 0 bases and J by 7 bases, with 10 bases between the two germline ends. Per the germline V gene, CDR1 is SQVTM and CDR2 is ANQGSEA. CDR3 length: 12 residues. CDR3 sequence reads: CSVEDLAGEQYF. In DNA, the CDR3 is TGCAGCGTTGAAGATCTCGCGGGAGAGCAGTACTTC.

This rearrangement joins TRBV6-1 to TRBJ2-2; 8 bases fit TRBD2. V lost 3 bases to trimming and J lost 4 bases; unmatched junction nucleotides: 1. CDR1 and CDR2 (germline): MNHNS, SASEGT. CDR3 length: 14 residues. The CDR3 loop is CASSDLAGTGELFF. CDR3 in DNA: TGTGCCAGCAGTGACCTAGCGGGCACCGGGGAGCTGTTTTTT.

The chain joins TRBV4-1 to TRBJ1-4; D unclear. Germline CDR1 and CDR2: MGHRA and YSYEKL. The CDR3 spans 16 residues. Trimming pared 1 base from V and 5 bases from J, leaving 14 bases between. The CDR3 protein is CASSQVNSGVNEKLFF. The CDR3 nucleotides are TGCGCCAGCAGCCAAGTCAACAGCGGGGTCAATGAAAAACTGTTTTTT.